This T cell receptor (beta chain) came from a study of CD8 T cells in ankylosing spondylitis. V dropped 4 bases and J dropped 6; count of bases not matched to a gene: 5. The CDR3 has 14 amino acids. Each TCR beta library was made by quantitative 5'-RACE that incorporated molecular barcodes. TCRdb called the 5' RACE reads again in MiXCR, with one record for every CDR3 protein. The table includes about 250,000 distinct CDR3 sequences, 30% to 40% detected once. The source of this sequence is a male donor with ankylosing spondylitis or in good health (not recorded which). J is TRBJ2-7 and V is TRBV12-3 or TRBV12-4, with 11 positions matching TRBD1. The sequencing input was blood, either unsorted or a sorted T cell fraction (not recorded which). The CDR3 here is CASSSRDRGGEQYF. The CDR3 nucleotides read TGTGCCAGCAGTTCGCGGGACAGGGGGGGCGAGCAGTACTTC.